These T cell receptor beta chains were read from a single sample in a study of OX40 agonist ivuxolimab in advanced cancers. Assay used: immunoSEQ multiplex PCR; TCRdb lists only in-frame clones, some missing. The profile shows 60,000 to 75,000 clones, roughly nine tenths of them singletons. This sample comprised CD4+ or CD8+ T cells sorted from blood, obtained in a trial of the OX40 agonist ivuxolimab. The receptors here all came from an adult with an advanced solid tumor such as melanoma, head and neck, liver or kidney cancer. Both conserved end residues are part of each CDR3. The D gene is left open where the match is weak. Part of the rows lack a size; the others show once, few, many or a class for expanded clones.

V: TRBV7-9
size: NA
D: NA
length: 13
J: TRBJ2-7
DNA: TGTGCCAGCAGCGACGGGACCTCCTACGAGCAGTACTTC
CDR3: CASSDGTSYEQYF

V: TRBV28
size: once
D: TRBD1
length: 16
J: TRBJ1-2
DNA: TGTGCCAGCAGAGATCCGGGACAGGGGGATGTCGAGGGCTACACCTTC
CDR3: CASRDPGQGDVEGYTF

V: TRBV10-3
size: NA
D: TRBD1
length: 13
J: TRBJ2-5
DNA: TGTGCCATAGGACAGGGGACTCAAGAGACCCAGTACTTC
CDR3: CAIGQGTQETQYF

V: TRBV27
size: NA
D: NA
length: 11
J: TRBJ2-1
DNA: TGTGCCAGCTGGACGGGGAATGAGCAGTTCTTC
CDR3: CASWTGNEQFF

V: TRBV4-2
size: NA
D: NA
length: 12
J: TRBJ1-2
DNA: TGTGCCAGCAGCTTGGAAGGGTATGGCTACACCTTC
CDR3: CASSLEGYGYTF

V: TRBV7-6
size: NA
D: NA
length: 15
J: TRBJ2-2
DNA: TGTGCCAGCAGCTTCGGGGAGAAGGACACCGGGGAGCTGTTTTTT
CDR3: CASSFGEKDTGELFF

V: TRBV6-1
size: NA
D: NA
length: 14
J: TRBJ1-1
DNA: TGTGCCAGCAGTGCAGGGGCAGGGGAAGCGGAAGCTTTCTTT
CDR3: CASSAGAGEAEAFF

V: TRBV6-1
size: NA
D: NA
length: 15
J: TRBJ2-1
DNA: TGTGCCAGCAGTGAAATCGGGAGCTCCTACAATGAGCAGTTCTTC
CDR3: CASSEIGSSYNEQFF

V: TRBV6-5
size: NA
D: TRBD1
length: 15
J: TRBJ1-1
DNA: TGTGCCAGCAGCAGCCTCGGGACAGGCATTTCTGAAGCTTTCTTT
CDR3: CASSSLGTGISEAFF

V: TRBV7-9
size: many
D: NA
length: 14
J: TRBJ1-2
DNA: TGTGCCAGCAGCTTAGGGGCAGGGCACTATGGCTACACCTTC
CDR3: CASSLGAGHYGYTF

V: TRBV2
size: NA
D: NA
length: 16
J: TRBJ2-5
DNA: TGTGCCAGCAGTGCCGAGCCCCAGGGGGGCGGAGAGACCCAGTACTTC
CDR3: CASSAEPQGGGETQYF

V: TRBV4-3
size: NA
D: TRBD1
length: 14
J: TRBJ1-1
DNA: TGCGCCAGCAGCCATTCCCAGGGGGAAACTGAAGCTTTCTTT
CDR3: CASSHSQGETEAFF

V: TRBV7-3
size: NA
D: NA
length: 15
J: TRBJ2-1
DNA: TGTGCCAGCAGCCACTCCGCCGGGACCTTGAATGAGCAGTTCTTC
CDR3: CASSHSAGTLNEQFF

V: TRBV4-3
size: few
D: TRBD1
length: 17
J: TRBJ2-3
DNA: TGCGCCAGCAGCCAAATGACAGGGGATTTTAGGACAGATACGCAGTATTTT
CDR3: CASSQMTGDFRTDTQYF

V: TRBV4-2
size: NA
D: NA
length: 13
J: TRBJ2-1
DNA: TGTGCCAGCAGCCAAGTTGACGGGAGAGAGCAGTTCTTC
CDR3: CASSQVDGREQFF

V: TRBV7-6
size: NA
D: TRBD1
length: 15
J: TRBJ2-5
DNA: TGTGCCAGCAGCCCCGGGACAGGGGAGGGCGAGACCCAGTACTTC
CDR3: CASSPGTGEGETQYF

V: TRBV7-3
size: NA
D: NA
length: 15
J: TRBJ2-3
DNA: TGTGCCAGCAGCCCGGGGACATCTAGCACAGATACGCAGTATTTT
CDR3: CASSPGTSSTDTQYF

V: TRBV7-8
size: NA
D: NA
length: 12
J: TRBJ2-2
DNA: TGTGCCAGCAGCCCGGATGCCGGGGAGCTGTTTTTT
CDR3: CASSPDAGELFF

V: TRBV14
size: NA
D: TRBD2
length: 18
J: TRBJ2-1
DNA: TGTGCCAGCAGCCACTCACAGGCTAGCGGGAGGGCCTGGAATGAGCAGTTCTTC
CDR3: CASSHSQASGRAWNEQFF

V: TRBV7-9
size: NA
D: NA
length: 15
J: TRBJ2-7
DNA: TGTGCCAGCAGCTTAGCGACGGTCCGTGAGGACGAGCAGTACTTC
CDR3: CASSLATVREDEQYF

V: TRBV7-9
size: NA
D: TRBD1
length: 15
J: TRBJ2-2
DNA: TGTGCCAGCAGCTTCAGGGGGCCGGTCACCGGGGAGCTGTTTTTT
CDR3: CASSFRGPVTGELFF

V: TRBV21-1
size: NA
D: NA
length: 18
J: TRBJ2-7
DNA: TGTGCCAGCCTCGGTGGATGGGGCGACGGGGGAAAAACCTACGAGCAGTACTTC
CDR3: CASLGGWGDGGKTYEQYF

V: TRBV6-1
size: NA
D: NA
length: 12
J: TRBJ1-1
DNA: TGTGCCATCACCGTCTTGAACACTGAAGCTTTCTTT
CDR3: CAITVLNTEAFF

V: TRBV6-6
size: once
D: TRBD1
length: 12
J: TRBJ2-7
DNA: TGTGCCTCCTGGACAGGATCCTACGAGCAGTACTTC
CDR3: CASWTGSYEQYF

V: TRBV6-5
size: NA
D: NA
length: 15
J: TRBJ1-1
DNA: TGTGCCAGCAGTTACTCGATTAGTCTGAACACTGAAGCTTTCTTT
CDR3: CASSYSISLNTEAFF

V: TRBV5-4
size: NA
D: TRBD2
length: 16
J: TRBJ2-1
DNA: TGTGCCAGCAGCTGGGGGATAGCGGGAGGCTCCAATGAGCAGTTCTTC
CDR3: CASSWGIAGGSNEQFF

V: TRBV28
size: NA
D: NA
length: 16
J: TRBJ1-3
DNA: TGTGCCAGCAGTTTATCACTCAGAGGGCTCGGAAACACCATATATTTT
CDR3: CASSLSLRGLGNTIYF

V: TRBV7-8
size: NA
D: TRBD2
length: 15
J: TRBJ2-7
DNA: TGTGCCAGCAGCTTAGGTCGGGGGAGGGCGGACGAGCAGTACTTC
CDR3: CASSLGRGRADEQYF

V: TRBV6-5
size: once
D: NA
length: 12
J: TRBJ1-1
DNA: TGTGCCAGCAGTTACTCTGGAAGTGAAGCTTTCTTT
CDR3: CASSYSGSEAFF

V: TRBV13
size: once
D: NA
length: 13
J: TRBJ2-2
DNA: TGTGCCAGCAGCTTATCGGTCACCGGGGAGCTGTTTTTT
CDR3: CASSLSVTGELFF

V: TRBV6-5
size: NA
D: NA
length: 12
J: TRBJ2-7
DNA: TGTGCCAGCAGTTACCAGGGTGACGAGCAGTACTTC
CDR3: CASSYQGDEQYF

V: TRBV28
size: NA
D: NA
length: 16
J: TRBJ1-5
DNA: TGTGCCAGCAGTTTCGTGGGGGGAGAGGGCAATCAGCCCCAGCATTTT
CDR3: CASSFVGGEGNQPQHF

V: TRBV15
size: once
D: TRBD2
length: 15
J: TRBJ2-7
DNA: TGTGCCACCAGCAGAGCGCGGGAGAGGGCCTACGAGCAGTACTTC
CDR3: CATSRARERAYEQYF

V: TRBV7-9
size: NA
D: TRBD2
length: 14
J: TRBJ2-1
DNA: TGTGCCAGCAGCCCCTTCGCGGGAGAGTTAGAGCAGTTCTTC
CDR3: CASSPFAGELEQFF

V: TRBV27
size: NA
D: NA
length: 12
J: TRBJ2-7
DNA: TGTGCCAGTGGGTTACCGTTGAGGGAGCAGTACTTC
CDR3: CASGLPLREQYF

V: TRBV7-8
size: NA
D: TRBD2
length: 17
J: TRBJ2-1
DNA: TGTGCCAGCAGCTTAGAGCCACAGACTAGCGGGTTGGATGAGCAGTTCTTC
CDR3: CASSLEPQTSGLDEQFF

V: TRBV15
size: NA
D: NA
length: 16
J: TRBJ2-2
DNA: TGTGCCACCAGCAGCGAGGAGGGGGCGAACACCGGGGAGCTGTTTTTT
CDR3: CATSSEEGANTGELFF

V: TRBV19
size: once
D: NA
length: 14
J: TRBJ1-4
DNA: TGTGCCAGTAGTAACGGCGCCAAGAATGAAAAACTGTTTTTT
CDR3: CASSNGAKNEKLFF

V: TRBV19
size: NA
D: NA
length: 14
J: TRBJ2-7
DNA: TGTGCCAGTAGTCCCCAGAGGGTAAACTACGAGCAGTACTTC
CDR3: CASSPQRVNYEQYF